This TCR beta chain was retrieved from a study of T-cell reconstitution after alpha-beta-depleted transplantation in children. This clonotype was detected only a few times. As it was prepared, the TCRbeta library received unique molecular identifiers. MiXCR was run by TCRdb on the PCR reads, yielding one entry per CDR3 protein. The table has about a million distinct CDR3 sequences, around 30% seen once. CDR1 and CDR2 (germline): DFQATT, SNEGSKA (reference sequence). This CDR3 comprises 16 residues. The V and J ends lost 3 bases and 2 bases, in that order; junction bases with no gene match: 10. This sequence originates from a boy younger than two who had a stem cell transplant for SCID, so the T cells may come from the graft donor. Sample: PBMCs, mostly from graft donor cells, taken 360 days after TCRalphabeta/CD19-depleted stem cell transplant. The chain links TRBV20-1 to TRBJ2-7; 10 bases agree with TRBD1. In DNA form, the CDR3 reads TGCAGTGCTAGTTCCGTTACCGGGACAGGGGCCTACGAGCAGTACTTC. Its protein product is CSASSVTGTGAYEQYF.